The sequence of this T cell receptor beta chain was determined in a study of blood T cell repertoires in COVID-19 (dated by TCRdb to the early 2020s). A note on the overall study: For ImmuneRACE Cohort 3, a participant was defined as recovered based on two consecutive negative NP/OP PCR tests, clearance by a healthcare professional, or resolution of symptoms. Deeply sampled blood TCRbeta repertoires from subjects exposed to, actively infected with, or recovered from COVID-19 were included in the dataset. Where available, HLA class I and class II types were taken from metadata supplied by the sample provider and were not determined by assay-based typing. The collaborator samples originated in the United States, Italy and Spain and spanned the acute and convalescent phases of COVID-19. The material from the prospective study consisted of cDNA or gDNA derived from T cells, B-cell-depleted T cells, or PBMCs. The repertoires were released in a freely available public database meant as a resource for research on the immune response to SARS-CoV-2. Nearly every sample came with metadata listing a de-identified subject ID, COVID-19 status, age in years and sex. The samples were drawn from the first 160 participants of the ongoing ImmuneRACE study and from some 1,300 subjects provided by 6 global collaborators.

The paper as a whole reports these results and caveats: The amount of clinical and demographic metadata varied by source and participant and was provided uncurated.

In the prospective study, participants were roughly 18 to 89 years old, resided in approximately 22 geographic areas of the United States, and were enrolled through a virtual design. To assign participants to cohorts, the prospective study relied on clinical history that participants themselves reported in a screening survey and a study questionnaire. Each participant in the prospective study had whole blood, serum and a nasopharyngeal or oropharyngeal swab collected by mobile phlebotomists. Prospective study participants could optionally give additional blood draws and questionnaires over an approximately two-month period. Before DNA extraction, prospective study blood samples were shipped either frozen or at room temperature. With regard to this clone: The specificity of this receptor is unknown. Base qualities were left out, and no much larger clone turns up one base away.

TCRbeta CDR3 regions were amplified from genomic DNA by means of the immunoSEQ Assay, a bias-controlled multiplex PCR. The paper's data handling went like this. Nucleated cell counts per sample were estimated from amplification of reference gene primers within the assay. Sequence reads were collapsed and filtered to measure the absolute abundance of every unique TCRbeta CDR3 rearrangement. For each sample, productive Simpson clonality was calculated as the square root of Simpson's diversity index across productive rearrangements. TCRdb took this table from immuneACCESS and kept in-frame rearrangements with V and J called. Such tables lack part of the clones; where checked against another copy, unresolved V genes explain under half of the gap, and the rest is unexplained. That table furnishes V, J and clone size, whereas the DNA furnished D and trimming. A total of 200,000 to 250,000 clones appear in this sample, more than 75% of them only once. The ten biggest clones cover roughly 7.2% of the sample.

From the cysteine through the phenylalanine, the CDR3 covers 15 amino acids. Only CDR3 DNA remains: 45 bases, in frame from the first base. The germline V gene (reference sequence) gives CDR1 as MNHEY and CDR2 as SMNVEV. The junction shows trimming of 3 bases on V and 7 bases on J, plus 18 bases between the germline ends. This receptor chain uses TRBV27 and TRBJ1-2; the D gene is possibly TRBD1, with 6 bases matching. The sequenced material came from PBMCs or T cells enriched from blood (not recorded which). The receptor comes from a man younger than 40 in a cohort exposed to, infected with or recovered from COVID-19 (not recorded which). The CDR3 protein is CASSLRNAARGGYTF. The sequenced DNA: TGTGCCAGCAGTTTGCGTAATGCCGCCAGGGGTGGCTACACCTTC.